The 13 T cell receptor beta chains below all came from one sample that was sequenced in a study of molecular identifiers for immune sequencing clone quantification. TCRdb redid the calling of the PCR reads with MiXCR, one entry per CDR3 protein. This table holds a few hundred thousand distinct CDR3 sequences, around 25% found once. Sequenced sample: naive CD8+ T cells from blood, with Jurkat cell RNA spiked in. Indicated subset: FACS-sorted CD8+CD4-CCR7+CD45RA+ naive T cells. The receptors shown here come from a human donor in good health. Some libraries in this study had Jurkat cell RNA spiked in.

This clonotype was observed many times. V gene TRBV29-1 combines with J gene TRBJ2-7, with 16 bases that match TRBD2. The CDR3 contains 14 residues. Germline trimming cut 1 base from V and 9 bases from J; bases unmatched to any gene: 3. From germline, CDR1 is SQVTM and CDR2 ANQGSEA. In DNA form, the CDR3 reads TGCAGCGTTGAAGCGGGACTAGCGGGAGGGAGGCAGTACTTC. This codes for CSVEAGLAGGRQYF.

The sample holds one count of this clonotype. The J gene is TRBJ2-2, the V gene TRBV6-5; TRBD2 agrees at 7 bases. CDR3 length equals 16 residues. CDR1 is MNHEY and CDR2 is SVGAGI in the germline V gene. V trimming: 6 bases; J trimming: 3 bases; junction bases outside the gene matches: 10. The CDR3 sequence is CASRWGWEGDTGELFF. The CDR3 DNA is TGTGCCAGCAGGTGGGGGTGGGAGGGCGACACCGGGGAGCTGTTTTTT.

This clonotype has more than one count but fewer than ten. This chain connects TRBV2 to TRBJ2-1, with D possibly being TRBD1 or TRBD2 (5 bases each). V dropped 11 bases and J dropped 1 base, with 15 bases sitting between them. Germline V gene sequence: CDR1 SNHLY, CDR2 FYNNEI. The length of the CDR3 is 14 residues. The CDR3: CAWGRPGSYNEQFF. DNA of the CDR3: TGTGCCTGGGGACGCCCGGGGTCCTACAATGAGCAGTTCTTC.

Ten or more counts support this clonotype. V is TRBV2 and J is TRBJ1-1; 7 bases agree with TRBD1. Losses at the gene ends were 6 bases for V and 0 bases for J; bases not matched to a gene: 7. The germline gives CDR1 SNHLY, CDR2 FYNNEI. The CDR3 extends over 15 amino acids. The DNA of the CDR3 is TGTGCCAGCAGATCGGGACAGCCCTTGAACACTGAAGCTTTCTTT. Protein sequence: CASRSGQPLNTEAFF. Variable domain in full (rest from reference TRBV2 and TRBJ1-1): EPEVTQTPSHQVTQMGQEVILRCVPISNHLYFYWYRQILGQKVEFLVSFYNNEISEKSEIFDDQFSVERPDGSNFTLKIRSTKLEDSAMYFCASRSGQPLNTEAFFGQGTRLTVV.

The chain is built from TRBV9 and TRBJ2-7; 9 bases line up with TRBD1. This CDR3 comprises 15 residues. Per germline, CDR1 SGDLS and CDR2 YYNGEE. V trimming: 0 bases; J trimming: 5 bases; junction bases outside the gene matches: 6. In nucleotides, the CDR3 is TGTGCCAGCAGCGTAGCTACAGGGGGCTTTCACGAGCAGTACTTC. Residues: CASSVATGGFHEQYF. Using reference TRBV9 and TRBJ2-7 for the parts outside the CDR3, the full variable domain is DSGVTQTPKHLITATGQRVTLRCSPRSGDLSVYWYQQSLDQGLQFLIQYYNGEERAKGNILERFSAQQFPDLHSELNLSSLELGDSALYFCASSVATGGFHEQYFGPGTRLTVT.

This clonotype was observed at least ten times. This chain links TRBV28 with TRBJ2-7; weak D call: TRBD2 (5 bases). V lost 3 bases and J 5 bases, leaving 8 bases between the germline ends. Germline values: CDR1 MDHEN, CDR2 SYDVKM. The CDR3 consists of 12 residues. CDR3 bases: TGTGCCAGCAGTTTGGGGAGTCACGAGCAGTACTTC. Its protein product is CASSLGSHEQYF.

Many counts were recorded for this clonotype. CDR3 region: CASSFRVDGWAQYF. As DNA, the CDR3 is TGTGCCAGCAGCTTTAGAGTGGATGGATGGGCCCAGTACTTC. V usage is TRBV7-9 and J usage is TRBJ2-5; no clear D. Germline V lookup: CDR1 SEHNR, CDR2 FQNEAQ (reference sequence). The CDR3 extends over 14 amino acids. Trimming shortened V by 3 bases and J by 9 bases, and 17 bases separated the two germline ends. Variable domain in full (rest from reference TRBV7-9 and TRBJ2-5): DTGVSQNPRHKITKRGQNVTFRCDPISEHNRLYWYRQTLGQGPEFLTYFQNEAQLEKSRLLSDRFSAERPKGSFSTLEIQRTEQGDSAMYLCASSFRVDGWAQYFGPGTRLLVL.

This clonotype was detected many times. This chain uses TRBV7-9 with TRBJ2-3, with TRBD2 as a possible D gene (5 bases). V was pared by 6 bases and J by 4 bases, with 17 bases between. The CDR3 is 15 residues long. Germline CDR1 and CDR2: SEHNR and FQNEAQ (reference sequence). CDR3 sequence reads: CASSFVGEGPDTQYF. The CDR3 coding sequence is TGTGCCAGCAGTTTTGTGGGAGAGGGTCCAGATACGCAGTATTTT.

This clonotype has more than one count but fewer than ten. The rearrangement uses TRBV9 and TRBJ2-1, with 7 nucleotides matching TRBD2. The germline CDR1 and CDR2 sequences are SGDLS and YYNGEE. The CDR3 covers 14 residues. Trimming cost V 4 bases and J 6 bases; bases outside gene matches: 7. The CDR3 nucleotides read TGTGCCAGCAGCCCCAGCGGGGCGCCCAATGAGCAGTTCTTC. As protein: CASSPSGAPNEQFF. The full variable domain, in which reference TRBV9 and TRBJ2-1 provide the parts outside the CDR3, is DSGVTQTPKHLITATGQRVTLRCSPRSGDLSVYWYQQSLDQGLQFLIQYYNGEERAKGNILERFSAQQFPDLHSELNLSSLELGDSALYFCASSPSGAPNEQFFGPGTRLTVL.

V and J are TRBV4-1 and TRBJ2-3, with D unresolved. The CDR3 loop spans 18 amino acids. CDR1 is MGHRA, CDR2 YSYEKL, per germline. Trimming pared 0 bases from V and 2 bases from J, leaving 18 bases between. The CDR3 region is CASSQDSGVVFPTDTQYF. CDR3 nucleotide sequence: TGCGCCAGCAGCCAAGATAGTGGGGTCGTTTTCCCCACAGATACGCAGTATTTT.

The rearrangement joins TRBV4-3 to TRBJ2-2; 8 nucleotides agree with TRBD2. The J segment lost 1 base and the V segment lost 6 bases, leaving 7 bases of the junction unmatched. CDR3 size: 16 residues. Germline CDR1 reads LGHNA; CDR2 reads YSLEER. The CDR3 DNA is TGCGCCAGCAGTCCAACAGCGGGGGAGAACACCGGGGAGCTGTTTTTT. Translated: CASSPTAGENTGELFF.

This clonotype has just a few counts. The chain links TRBV12-3 or TRBV12-4 to TRBJ2-1, with D possibly TRBD2 on 6 matching bases. V lost 6 bases and J lost 4, with 16 bases in between. CDR3 length: 15 amino acids. This CDR3 reads CASRTGTEPYNEQFF. DNA of the CDR3: TGTGCCAGCAGAACCGGGACTGAACCGTACAATGAGCAGTTCTTC.

The genes are TRBV24-1 and TRBJ1-6, with unresolved D. The CDR3 is made up of 15 amino acids. V lost 4 bases to trimming and J lost 5 bases, with 11 bases between them. CDR1 is KGHDR and CDR2 is SFDVKD in the germline V gene. The CDR3 region has the DNA TGTGCCACCAGTGAGTACCAGGCGGATAATTCACCCCTCCACTTT. Translated: CATSEYQADNSPLHF.